This T cell receptor (beta chain) was recovered during a study of CD8+ T cells in alopecia areata. Notes on the study in general: Sequencing of scalp tissue also captures the resident alphabeta T cells of normal skin. It was lesional scalp, especially alopecia totalis/universalis, that showed higher clonality than normal scalp.

Germline V gene lookup returns CDR1 WSHSY and CDR2 SAAADI. This CDR3 spans 17 amino acids. The V segment lost 5 bases and the J segment 8 bases; nucleotides outside the gene matches: 14. Sequencing templates came from extracted RNA that was reverse transcribed into cDNA. Clones were read by immunoSEQ multiplex PCR, and TCRdb kept only the in-frame ones, dropping some. The table includes about 200,000 clones, more than 50% detected once. A few counts support this clone. Antigen: not known. The TCR originated in a human donor in good health. This chain joins TRBV10-2 and TRBJ2-3, with 12 bases that match TRBD2. Source material: CD8+ T cells sorted from blood. The CDR3 DNA follows: TGCGCCAGCAGTTCTCCGACTAGCGGGGGTCGGTTGGGTACGCAGTATTTT. It is translated as CASSSPTSGGRLGTQYF.